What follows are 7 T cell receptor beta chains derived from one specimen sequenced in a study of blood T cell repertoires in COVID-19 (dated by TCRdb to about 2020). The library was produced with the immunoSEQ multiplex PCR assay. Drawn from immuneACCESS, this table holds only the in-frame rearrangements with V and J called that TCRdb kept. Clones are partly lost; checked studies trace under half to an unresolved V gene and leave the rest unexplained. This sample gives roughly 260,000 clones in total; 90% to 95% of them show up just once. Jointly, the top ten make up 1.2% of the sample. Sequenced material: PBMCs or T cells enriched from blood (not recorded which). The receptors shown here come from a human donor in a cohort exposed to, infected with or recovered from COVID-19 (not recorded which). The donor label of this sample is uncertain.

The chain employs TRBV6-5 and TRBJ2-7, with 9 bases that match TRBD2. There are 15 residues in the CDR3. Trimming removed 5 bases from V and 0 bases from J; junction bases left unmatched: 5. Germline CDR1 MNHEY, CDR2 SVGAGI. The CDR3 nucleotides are TGTGCCAGCAGTACCCAAGCGGGGGGCTCCTACGAGCAGTACTTC. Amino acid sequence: CASSTQAGGSYEQYF.

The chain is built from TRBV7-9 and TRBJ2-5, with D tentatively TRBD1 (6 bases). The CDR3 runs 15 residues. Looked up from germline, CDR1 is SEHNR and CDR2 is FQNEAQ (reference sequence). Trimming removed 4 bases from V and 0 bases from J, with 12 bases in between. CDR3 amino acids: CASSSHQGHQETQYF. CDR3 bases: TGTGCCAGCAGCTCTCATCAGGGGCACCAAGAGACCCAGTACTTC.

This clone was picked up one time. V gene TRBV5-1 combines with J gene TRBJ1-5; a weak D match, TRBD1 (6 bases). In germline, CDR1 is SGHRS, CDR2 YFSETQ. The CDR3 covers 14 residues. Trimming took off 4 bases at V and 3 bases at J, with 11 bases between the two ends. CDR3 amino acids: CASSLGQPNQPQHF. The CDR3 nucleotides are TGCGCCAGCAGCCTCGGACAGCCCAATCAGCCCCAGCATTTT.

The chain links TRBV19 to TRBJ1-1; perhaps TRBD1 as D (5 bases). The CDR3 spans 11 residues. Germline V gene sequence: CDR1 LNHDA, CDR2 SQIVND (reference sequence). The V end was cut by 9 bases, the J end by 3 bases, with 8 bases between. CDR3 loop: CASEGDTEAFF. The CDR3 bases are TGTGCCAGCGAAGGGGACACTGAAGCTTTCTTT.

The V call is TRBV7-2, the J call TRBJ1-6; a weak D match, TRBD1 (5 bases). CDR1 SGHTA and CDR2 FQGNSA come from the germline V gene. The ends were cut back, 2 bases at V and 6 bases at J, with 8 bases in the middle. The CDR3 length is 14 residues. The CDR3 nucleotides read TGTGCCAGCAGCTTAACAGGAACTAATTCACCCCTCCACTTT. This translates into CASSLTGTNSPLHF. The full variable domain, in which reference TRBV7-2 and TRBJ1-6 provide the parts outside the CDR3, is GAGVSQSPSNKVTEKGKDVELRCDPISGHTALYWYRQSLGQGLEFLIYFQGNSAPDKSGLPSDRFSAERTGGSVSTLTIQRTQQEDSAVYLCASSLTGTNSPLHFGNGTRLTVT.

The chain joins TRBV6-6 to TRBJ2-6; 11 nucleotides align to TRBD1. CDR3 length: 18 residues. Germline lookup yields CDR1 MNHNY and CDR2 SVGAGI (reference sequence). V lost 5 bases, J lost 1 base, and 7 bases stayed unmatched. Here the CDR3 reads CASSPRTGGGSGANVLTF. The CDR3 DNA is TGTGCCAGCAGTCCCCGGACAGGGGGCGGATCTGGGGCCAACGTCCTGACTTTC.

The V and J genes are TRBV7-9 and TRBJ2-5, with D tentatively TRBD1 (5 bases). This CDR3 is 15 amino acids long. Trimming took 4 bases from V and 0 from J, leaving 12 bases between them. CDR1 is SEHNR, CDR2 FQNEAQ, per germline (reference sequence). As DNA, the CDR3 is TGTGCCAGCAGCTCAGGGAAGGGGTACCAAGAGACCCAGTACTTC. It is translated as CASSSGKGYQETQYF.